This TCR beta chain was captured by sequencing in a study of metastatic and nonmetastatic thyroid tumors. TCRdb re-analyzed the PCR reads using MiXCR. The sample contains approximately 50,000 clones, less than 5% of which appear only once. This clone was observed at least ten times. Within the sample, other DNA sequences also encode this same CDR3. This CDR3 region has 13 residues. With 2 bases removed from V and 4 bases from J, the gap between germline ends came to 8 bases. Germline-derived CDR1 and CDR2 are KGHSH and LQKENI. No treatment had been given to any patient before thyroid surgery. V is TRBV18 and J is TRBJ1-2; D not resolved. The TCR sequence derives from a female donor with papillary thyroid cancer or a benign thyroid nodule (not recorded which). Some clones in this sample may be carry-over from other donors' samples. Specimen: blood. In DNA, the CDR3 is TGTGCCAGCTCACCAGAGGAGGCCTATGGCTACACCTTC. It encodes CASSPEEAYGYTF.